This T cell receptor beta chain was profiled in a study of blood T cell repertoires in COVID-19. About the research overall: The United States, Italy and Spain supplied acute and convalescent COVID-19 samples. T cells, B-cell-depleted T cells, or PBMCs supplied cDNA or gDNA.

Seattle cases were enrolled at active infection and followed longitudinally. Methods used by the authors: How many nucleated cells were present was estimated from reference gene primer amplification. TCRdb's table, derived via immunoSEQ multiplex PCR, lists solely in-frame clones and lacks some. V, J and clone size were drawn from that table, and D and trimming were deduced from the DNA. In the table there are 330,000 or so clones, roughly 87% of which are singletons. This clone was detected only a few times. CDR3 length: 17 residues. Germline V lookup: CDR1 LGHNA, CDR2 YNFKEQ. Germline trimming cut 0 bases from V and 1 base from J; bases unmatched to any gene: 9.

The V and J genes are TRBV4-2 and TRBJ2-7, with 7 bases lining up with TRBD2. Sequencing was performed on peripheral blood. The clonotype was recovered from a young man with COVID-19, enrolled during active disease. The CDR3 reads CASSQDIRGEDSYEQYF. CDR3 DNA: TGTGCCAGCAGCCAAGATATTCGGGGGGAGGATTCCTACGAGCAGTACTTC.